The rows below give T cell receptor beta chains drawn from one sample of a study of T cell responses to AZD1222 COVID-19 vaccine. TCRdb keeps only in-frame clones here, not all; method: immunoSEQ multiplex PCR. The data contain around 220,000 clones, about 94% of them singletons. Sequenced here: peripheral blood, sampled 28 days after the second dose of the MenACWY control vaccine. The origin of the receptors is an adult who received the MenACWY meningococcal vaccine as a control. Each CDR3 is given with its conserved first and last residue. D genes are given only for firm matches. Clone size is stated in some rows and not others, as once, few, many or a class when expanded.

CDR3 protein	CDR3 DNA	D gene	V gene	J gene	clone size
CASRRDWVSYEQYF	TGTGCCAGCAGGAGGGACTGGGTTTCCTACGAGCAGTACTTC	-	TRBV5-4	TRBJ2-7	-
CASSPAGTGESYNSPLHF	TGTGCCAGCTCACCAGCCGGGACAGGGGAGTCCTATAATTCACCCCTCCACTTT	TRBD1	TRBV18	TRBJ1-6	-
CASSLLSPGGGEAFF	TGTGCCAGCAGCCTGCTGTCGCCTGGGGGGGGTGAAGCTTTCTTT	-	TRBV3-1/TRBV3-2	TRBJ1-1	-
CASSLSRNTEAFF	TGTGCCAGCAGCTTAAGCAGGAACACTGAAGCTTTCTTT	-	TRBV7-2	TRBJ1-1	-
CASSYTLLVHYGYTF	TGTGCCAGCAGTTACACCCTCCTCGTGCACTATGGCTACACCTTC	-	TRBV6-2/TRBV6-3	TRBJ1-2	-
CASSIQSRGYGYTF	TGTGCCAGCAGCATACAGTCGAGGGGCTATGGCTACACCTTC	-	TRBV28	TRBJ1-2	once
CASSAGGSMEAFF	TGTGCCAGCAGTGCGGGGGGTAGTATGGAAGCTTTCTTT	-	TRBV27	TRBJ1-1	-
CASSLRGMGTGGDKNTEAFF	TGTGCCAGCAGCTTACGCGGAATGGGGACAGGGGGGGATAAGAACACTGAAGCTTTCTTT	TRBD1	TRBV7-6	TRBJ1-1	-
CASSLLNYEQYF	TGTGCCAGCAGTTTACTCAACTACGAGCAGTACTTC	-	TRBV28	TRBJ2-7	-
CASSLAGGGNQPQHF	TGTGCCAGCAGCTTAGCCGGGGGGGGCAATCAGCCCCAGCATTTT	-	TRBV7-8	TRBJ1-5	-
CASSFLHSGGTNEKLFF	TGTGCCAGTAGTTTTTTACACTCTGGAGGAACTAATGAAAAACTGTTTTTT	-	TRBV19	TRBJ1-4	-
CASSAQGDTEAFF	TGTGCCAGTAGTGCCCAGGGAGACACTGAAGCTTTCTTT	-	TRBV19	TRBJ1-1	once
CASSFRRTRRDNEQFF	TGTGCCAGCAGTTTCCGTCGGACTAGAAGGGACAATGAGCAGTTCTTC	TRBD2	TRBV27	TRBJ2-1	-
CASSLRTRAGEQYF	TGTGCCAGCAGCCTCCGGACGAGGGCTGGCGAGCAGTACTTC	-	TRBV28	TRBJ2-7	-
CASRPGQTYEQYF	TGTGCCAGCAGACCGGGACAGACCTACGAGCAGTACTTC	TRBD1	TRBV27	TRBJ2-7	once
CAISESWGSTDTQYF	TGTGCCATCAGTGAGTCGTGGGGTAGCACAGATACGCAGTATTTT	-	TRBV10-3	TRBJ2-3	-
CATHPRETNYGYTF	TGTGCCACCCACCCCCGGGAGACTAACTATGGCTACACCTTC	-	TRBV10-3	TRBJ1-2	-
CATLSNEQFF	TGTGCCACCCTATCGAATGAGCAGTTCTTC	-	TRBV7-9	TRBJ2-1	-
CASAETTYTDTQYF	TGTGCCAGTGCGGAGACGACCTACACAGATACGCAGTATTTT	-	TRBV19	TRBJ2-3	-
CASRWGGGTDTQYF	TGTGCCAGCAGGTGGGGGGGAGGCACAGATACGCAGTATTTT	TRBD2	TRBV5-8	TRBJ2-3	-
CASEGVNTEAFF	TGTGCCAGTGAGGGGGTGAACACTGAAGCTTTCTTT	-	TRBV28	TRBJ1-1	-
CASSPAWMLSARVVTGELFF	TGCGCCAGCAGCCCCGCATGGATGTTGTCGGCTAGGGTTGTGACCGGGGAGCTGTTTTTT	-	TRBV5-1	TRBJ2-2	-
CASSTPGLNYGYTF	TGTGCCAGCAGTACCCCAGGTCTAAACTATGGCTACACCTTC	-	TRBV6-5	TRBJ1-2	-
CASSDRGHTEAFF	TGTGCCAGCAGTGACCGGGGCCACACTGAAGCTTTCTTT	-	TRBV6-1	TRBJ1-1	-
CASSLEGERSVYNEQFF	TGTGCCAGCAGCTTAGAAGGGGAGCGGAGTGTTTACAATGAGCAGTTCTTC	-	TRBV5-6	TRBJ2-1	-
CASSHEGQGNTIYF	TGTGCCAGCAGCCACGAAGGACAGGGAAACACCATATATTTT	-	TRBV4-2	TRBJ1-3	-
CASSRSTEAFF	TGTGCCAGCAGTAGGAGCACTGAAGCTTTCTTT	-	TRBV12-3/TRBV12-4	TRBJ1-1	-
CASSLFQGRQGVGGELFF	TGTGCCAGCAGCTTATTTCAAGGAAGACAGGGGGTGGGCGGGGAGCTGTTTTTT	TRBD1	TRBV7-2	TRBJ2-2	-
CASIGGGRYNEQFF	TGTGCCAGCATCGGAGGGGGGCGGTACAATGAGCAGTTCTTC	-	TRBV28	TRBJ2-1	-
CASSGGQGRYEQYF	TGTGCCAGCAGTGGAGGACAGGGGAGATACGAGCAGTACTTC	TRBD1	TRBV25-1	TRBJ2-7	-
CATSEARDTGELFF	TGTGCCACCAGTGAAGCTAGAGACACCGGGGAGCTGTTTTTT	-	TRBV24-1	TRBJ2-2	-
CASSHTTGSSYNSPLHF	TGTGCCAGCAGCCATACGACAGGGAGCTCCTATAATTCACCCCTCCACTTT	TRBD1	TRBV14	TRBJ1-6	-
CASSTASGGIYEQYF	TGTGCCAGCAGCACCGCTAGCGGGGGAATCTACGAGCAGTACTTC	TRBD2	TRBV6-5	TRBJ2-7	-
CSASDGYGYTF	TGCAGTGCTTCGGATGGCTATGGCTACACCTTC	-	TRBV20-1	TRBJ1-2	-
CASSLASNTEAFF	TGTGCCAGCAGCTTGGCCTCGAACACTGAAGCTTTCTTT	-	TRBV5-5	TRBJ1-1	-
CASSYEREPSYEQYF	TGTGCCAGCAGTTACGAGCGGGAGCCCTCCTACGAGCAGTACTTC	TRBD2	TRBV6-2/TRBV6-3	TRBJ2-7	-
CASSIQDSPLHF	TGTGCCAGTAGTATACAGGATTCACCCCTCCACTTT	-	TRBV19	TRBJ1-6	-
CAWSVAGGTDTQYF	TGTGCCTGGAGTGTAGCGGGGGGGACAGATACGCAGTATTTT	TRBD2	TRBV30	TRBJ2-3	-
CASSPTTGRNTEAFF	TGTGCCAGCAGTCCAACGACAGGGAGGAACACTGAAGCTTTCTTT	TRBD1	TRBV28	TRBJ1-1	once
CASSPDRFTYNEQFF	TGTGCCAGCAGTCCGGACAGGTTTACCTACAATGAGCAGTTCTTC	TRBD1	TRBV27	TRBJ2-1	-
CASSGAIGNGYTF	TGTGCCAGCAGCGGGGCGATCGGCAACGGCTACACCTTC	-	TRBV5-4	TRBJ1-2	-
CASSRNGEKLRAFF	TGTGCCAGTAGTAGAAATGGAGAGAAATTGCGGGCTTTCTTT	-	TRBV19	TRBJ1-1	-
CASSGGTGENYEQYF	TGTGCCAGCAGCGGGGGGACAGGTGAGAACTACGAGCAGTACTTC	TRBD1	TRBV9	TRBJ2-7	-
CATSRDPVMNTEAFF	TGTGCCACCAGCAGAGATCCGGTGATGAACACTGAAGCTTTCTTT	-	TRBV15	TRBJ1-1	-